This T cell receptor (beta chain) was sequenced in a study of blood T cell repertoires in COVID-19. About the research overall: Samples of COVID-19 (acute and convalescent) were obtained from the United States, Italy and Spain.

Repertoires were generated with immunoSEQ multiplex PCR, while TCRdb's copy carries only in-frame clones and drops some. This table has about 96,000 clones, 60% to 85% appearing once. Sequencing input: peripheral blood. The sequence was obtained from a man in his forties or fifties who had recovered from COVID-19.

The CDR3 loop reads CSVEDLETQYF. The CDR3 DNA reads as TGCAGCGTTGAAGATCTGGAGACCCAGTACTTC. The chain uses TRBV29-1 and TRBJ2-5; no clear D. The V gene lost 0 bases and the J gene lost 5 bases, with 4 bases spanning the gap. The germline CDR1 and CDR2 sequences are SQVTM and ANQGSEA. This CDR3 region has 11 residues.